These 24 T cell receptor beta chains were all obtained from the same sample, sequenced in a study of blood T cell repertoires in COVID-19. The protocol was immunoSEQ multiplex PCR, while the TCRdb copy is restricted to in-frame clones and leaves out a portion. The top ten hold roughly 3% of the sample, which has a few hundred thousand clones, approximately 77% seen once. Sequenced material: peripheral blood. The receptors originated from a woman between 18 and 29 years old with acute or convalescent COVID-19.

This clone was seen a few times. The gene calls are TRBV3-1 (or the pseudogene TRBV3-2) and TRBJ1-5, with no clear D. Trimming shortened V by 0 bases and J by 1 base, and 7 bases separated the two germline ends. Germline CDR1 LGHDT, CDR2 YNNKEL (reference sequence). The CDR3 covers 15 residues. Here the CDR3 DNA reads TGTGCCAGCAGCCAAGATTCCGGGAGCAATCAGCCCCAGCATTTT. Translating gives CASSQDSGSNQPQHF.

The chain links TRBV30 to TRBJ2-7; 9 bases agree with TRBD1. The CDR3 has 14 amino acids. Germline CDR1 and CDR2: GTSNPN and SVGIG (reference sequence). Trimming cost V 3 bases and J 7 bases; bases outside gene matches: 10. The DNA for the CDR3 is TGTGCCTGGAGCACCGGGACAGGGATGTGGGAGCAGTACTTC. Protein product: CAWSTGTGMWEQYF.

Points on this clone: Sequence at one end of the junction differs from germline and may be a read error. As DNA, the CDR3 is TGTGCCAGCTCCCCACAACACGGGGGTGCCAATCAGCCCCAGCATTTT. Translated: CASSPQHGGANQPQHF. The chain is built from TRBV18 and TRBJ1-5, with D perhaps matching TRBD1 (5 bases). Germline CDR1 KGHSH, CDR2 LQKENI. The CDR3 is 16 residues long.

The gene calls are TRBV20-1 and TRBJ2-2, with D perhaps matching TRBD1 (5 bases). V was clipped by 3 bases and J by 7 bases, with 15 bases between them. The CDR3 sequence is 14 residues long. Per germline, CDR1 DFQATT and CDR2 SNEGSKA (reference sequence). CDR3 bases: TGCAGTGCTAGTGGGCTAGGGGTAGGCGGGGAGCTGTTTTTT. Its translation: CSASGLGVGGELFF.

This clone has a single count. The CDR3 protein is CASSLDGTSGSEQYF. As DNA, the CDR3 is TGTGCCAGCAGCTTAGATGGGACTAGTGGGTCCGAGCAGTACTTC. The chain links TRBV7-9 to TRBJ2-7, with 8 positions matching TRBD2. V shed 1 base and J 6 bases; nucleotides not matched to a gene: 8. Germline CDR1 and CDR2: SEHNR and FQNEAQ (reference sequence). The CDR3 has 15 amino acids.

The rearrangement joins TRBV28 to TRBJ1-3; D is possibly TRBD1 (6 bases). This CDR3 contains 14 residues. The V gene lost 6 bases and the J gene lost 2 bases, with 11 bases spanning the gap. The germline V gene encodes CDR1 MDHEN and CDR2 SYDVKM. The CDR3 DNA follows: TGTGCCAGCAGAACGGACAGTACTGGAAACACCATATATTTT. Encoded protein: CASRTDSTGNTIYF. Together with reference TRBV28 and TRBJ1-3, the CDR3 gives the full variable domain: DVKVTQSSRYLVKRTGEKVFLECVQDMDHENMFWYRQDPGLGLRLIYFSYDVKMKEKGDIPEGYSVSREKKERFSLILESASTNQTSMYLCASRTDSTGNTIYFGEGSWLTVV.

The chain has TRBV28 and TRBJ2-4, with a tentative D call TRBD1 (5 bases). Per germline, CDR1 MDHEN and CDR2 SYDVKM. Trimming took off 6 bases at V and 0 bases at J, with 21 bases between the two ends. The CDR3 runs 18 residues. In nucleotides, the CDR3 is TGTGCCAGCAGCCCCCAATCAATCCGGACACTAGCCAAAAACATTCAGTACTTC. Translated, it gives CASSPQSIRTLAKNIQYF.

The chain joins TRBV10-3 to TRBJ2-7; D perhaps matches TRBD2 (5 bases). CDR3 length equals 14 residues. The V gene's germline CDR1 is ENHRY and CDR2 SYGVKD. Trimming stripped 0 bases from V and 7 bases from J, with 13 bases between. The CDR3 sequence: CAISESGLGREQYF. DNA for the CDR3: TGTGCCATCAGTGAGTCCGGACTCGGACGGGAGCAGTACTTC.

This chain joins TRBV27 and TRBJ1-3; maybe TRBD1 (5 bases). Germline V gives CDR1 MNHEY, CDR2 SMNVEV (reference sequence). Trimming removed 8 bases from V and 8 bases from J, with 22 bases in between. This CDR3 spans 15 amino acids. The CDR3 reads CASPPHGAGDDTIYF. Here the CDR3 DNA reads TGTGCCAGCCCCCCACATGGGGCTGGAGACGACACCATATATTTT.

This chain uses TRBV28 with TRBJ1-5, with 8 bases aligning to TRBD1. J lost 1 base, V lost 7 bases, and 12 bases had no gene match. The CDR3 extends over 17 amino acids. Germline CDR1 MDHEN, CDR2 SYDVKM. This CDR3 is CASNLGTGIYSNQPQHF. The CDR3 nucleotides are TGTGCCAGCAATCTTGGGACAGGAATTTACAGCAATCAGCCCCAGCATTTT.

This chain uses TRBV7-2 with TRBJ1-3; TRBD1 is a possible D gene (6 bases). CDR3 length: 19 amino acids. Germline V lookup: CDR1 SGHTA, CDR2 FQGNSA. V lost 3 bases to trimming and J lost 3 bases, with 24 bases between them. The CDR3 region is CASSFYRLTTGEVGNTIYF. CDR3 DNA: TGTGCCAGCAGCTTCTACCGACTTACGACAGGTGAAGTTGGAAACACCATATATTTT.

The gene calls are TRBV9 and TRBJ2-3; 8 nucleotides line up with TRBD2. The J segment lost 9 bases and the V segment lost 4 bases, leaving 13 bases of the junction unmatched. Germline values: CDR1 SGDLS, CDR2 YYNGEE. This CDR3 is built from 15 residues. In DNA, the CDR3 is TGTGCCAGCAGCCCCCAGGGTGGACTAGCTCAGACGCAGTATTTT. Amino acids: CASSPQGGLAQTQYF.

The chain is built from TRBV5-8 and TRBJ2-4; 11 nucleotides match TRBD1. In germline, CDR1 is SGHTS, CDR2 YDEGEE. Unmatched junction bases numbered 8, after V lost 4 bases and J lost 8 bases. The CDR3 covers 15 residues. CDR3 sequence reads: CASSPGTGGYDIQYF. DNA of the CDR3: TGTGCCAGCAGCCCTGGGACAGGGGGATATGACATTCAGTACTTC.

The chain links TRBV29-1 to TRBJ1-2; TRBD1 is a possible D gene (6 bases). The CDR3 loop spans 13 amino acids. Germline-derived CDR1 and CDR2 are SQVTM and ANQGSEA. The V and J ends lost 2 bases and 3 bases respectively, with 10 bases between them. The DNA for the CDR3 is TGCAGCGTTGAAACAGGGTTTGACTATGGCTACACCTTC. It is translated as CSVETGFDYGYTF. Based on the CDR3 plus reference TRBV29-1 and TRBJ1-2, the full variable domain is SAVISQKPSRDICQRGTSLTIQCQVDSQVTMMFWYRQQPGQSLTLIATANQGSEATYESGFVIDKFPISRPNLTFSTLTVSNMSPEDSSIYLCSVETGFDYGYTFGSGTRLTVV.

V is TRBV19 and J is TRBJ2-7; the D gene is possibly TRBD2 (6 bases). The CDR3 length is 15 residues. Germline assignment: CDR1 LNHDA and CDR2 SQIVND (reference sequence). V shed 3 bases and J shed 6 bases, with 18 bases lying between them. The CDR3 bases are TGTGCCAGTAGTATGGCCTCTGCGGGAAAAGGCGAGCAGTACTTC. It specifies CASSMASAGKGEQYF.

The CDR3 here is CASSSDRGDGYTF. The CDR3, as DNA: TGCGCCAGCAGCTCGGACAGGGGAGATGGCTACACCTTC. V usage is TRBV5-1 and J usage is TRBJ1-2; 9 bases are a match to TRBD1. Germline V gene lookup returns CDR1 SGHRS and CDR2 YFSETQ. V was pared by 3 bases and J by 6 bases, with 3 bases of the junction left unmatched. The CDR3 is 13 residues long.

The rearrangement links TRBV20-1 to TRBJ1-1; the D gene is possibly TRBD1 (5 bases). The CDR3 is made up of 13 amino acids. Germline values: CDR1 DFQATT, CDR2 SNEGSKA (reference sequence). V lost 3 bases, J lost 2 bases, and 10 bases lay in between. The CDR3 protein is CSASGTFNTEAFF. CDR3 DNA: TGCAGTGCTAGTGGGACTTTTAACACTGAAGCTTTCTTT.

This chain links TRBV6-2 or TRBV6-3 with TRBJ1-1, with TRBD1 matching 9 bases. Germline CDR1 and CDR2: MNHEY and SVGEGT. Trimming removed 2 bases from V and 3 bases from J; junction bases left unmatched: 4. The CDR3 spans 15 residues. CDR3 sequence: CASSYRDREDTEAFF. CDR3 DNA: TGTGCCAGCAGTTACCGGGACAGGGAGGACACTGAAGCTTTCTTT.

The rearrangement joins TRBV12-3 or TRBV12-4 to TRBJ1-6; D unresolved. V dropped 7 bases and J dropped 10 bases, with 14 bases sitting between them. There are 13 residues in the CDR3. CDR3: CASTSGGGSPLHF. The CDR3 nucleotides are TGTGCCAGCACGTCGGGTGGAGGGTCACCCCTCCACTTT.

The chain carries TRBV20-1 and TRBJ2-7; tentative D call: TRBD1 (6 bases). This CDR3 has 12 amino acids. Germline V CDR1 and CDR2: DFQATT, SNEGSKA (reference sequence). The V and J ends lost 3 bases and 4 bases respectively, with 10 bases between them. CDR3 nucleotides: TGCAGTGCTAGTCAGGGGAGATACGAGCAGTACTTC. Amino acids: CSASQGRYEQYF.

The V gene is TRBV6-1, the J gene TRBJ1-1; tentative D call: TRBD1 (5 bases). The CDR3 totals 14 residues. Germline CDR1 MNHNS, CDR2 SASEGT. V was cut by 2 bases and J by 4 bases, with 11 bases left in between. The CDR3 DNA reads TGTGCCAGCAGTGAATTCCCCGGGGGCACTGAAGCTTTCTTT. It yields the protein CASSEFPGGTEAFF.

CDR3 in amino acids: CASSRGQASSGNTIYF. The CDR3 DNA reads as TGTGCCAGCAGCCGCGGACAGGCGAGCTCTGGAAACACCATATATTTT. The rearrangement links TRBV7-8 to TRBJ1-3; 7 nucleotides match TRBD1. Germline lookup yields CDR1 SGHVS and CDR2 FQNEAQ. The V segment lost 5 bases and the J segment 0 bases; nucleotides outside the gene matches: 7. The CDR3 loop spans 16 amino acids.

V usage is TRBV18 and J usage is TRBJ2-1; TRBD1 might be the D (6 bases). Germline V gene lookup returns CDR1 KGHSH and CDR2 LQKENI. The CDR3 runs 17 residues. The V gene lost 0 bases and the J gene lost 4 bases, with 16 bases spanning the gap. DNA for the CDR3: TGTGCCAGCTCACCACCTGACCGCTGGGGGCGTTACAATGAGCAGTTCTTC. Amino acid sequence: CASSPPDRWGRYNEQFF.

The gene calls are TRBV19 and TRBJ2-1, with a tentative D call TRBD2 (6 bases). Germline V gives CDR1 LNHDA, CDR2 SQIVND (reference sequence). V lost 7 bases and J lost 2, with 15 bases in between. The CDR3 spans 15 residues. The CDR3 DNA sequence: TGTGCCAGTAAAGGAGGGATGGGACCCTACAATGAGCAGTTCTTC. Translating it yields CASKGGMGPYNEQFF.